This T cell receptor (beta chain) was identified during a study of blood T cell repertoires in COVID-19. Across the whole study: The cDNA or gDNA used as material had been derived from T cells, B-cell-depleted T cells, or PBMCs.

The J segment lost 15 bases and the V segment lost 3 bases, leaving 8 bases of the junction unmatched. Looked up from germline, CDR1 is MNHEY and CDR2 is SMNVEV (reference sequence). The CDR3 runs 14 residues. As handled by the study authors: Scientists estimated how many nucleated cells there were by amplifying reference gene primers. TCRdb's table, derived via immunoSEQ multiplex PCR, lists solely in-frame clones and lacks some. The V and J calls and clone size were taken over from that table, and D and trimming were inferred from the DNA. Of tens of thousands of clones listed, more than 80% are singletons.

The chain uses TRBV27 and TRBJ2-1; 13 bases line up with TRBD2. The receptor was derived from a man aged 55 to 70 in a cohort sampled during active COVID-19. Sequencing was performed on peripheral blood. In DNA, the CDR3 is TGTGCCAGCAGTTTGACCACTAGCGGGGGGGCTCTGTTCTTC. The encoded protein is CASSLTTSGGALFF.